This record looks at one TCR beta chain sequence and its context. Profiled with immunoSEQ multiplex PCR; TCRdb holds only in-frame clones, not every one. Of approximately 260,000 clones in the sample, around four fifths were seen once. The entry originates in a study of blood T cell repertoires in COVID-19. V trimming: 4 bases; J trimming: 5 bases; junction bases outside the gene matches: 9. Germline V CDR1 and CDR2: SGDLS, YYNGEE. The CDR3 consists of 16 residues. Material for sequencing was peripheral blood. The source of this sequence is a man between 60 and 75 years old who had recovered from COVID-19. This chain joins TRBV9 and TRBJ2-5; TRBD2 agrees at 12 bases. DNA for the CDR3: TGTGCCAGCAGCAGGACCCTAGCGGGGGGGCTTGAGACCCAGTACTTC. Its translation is CASSRTLAGGLETQYF. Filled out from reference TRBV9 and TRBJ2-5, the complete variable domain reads DSGVTQTPKHLITATGQRVTLRCSPRSGDLSVYWYQQSLDQGLQFLIQYYNGEERAKGNILERFSAQQFPDLHSELNLSSLELGDSALYFCASSRTLAGGLETQYFGPGTRLLVL.